This T cell receptor (beta chain) was identified during a study of cytomegalovirus exposure and HLA in healthy donors. CDR3 length: 14 amino acids. The germline V gene has CDR1 SGHVS and CDR2 FQNEAQ. Trimming shortened V by 5 bases and J by 16 bases, and 24 bases separated the two germline ends. 60 Vbeta and 13 Jbeta primers were used in PCR. Sequencing was performed with immunoSEQ multiplex PCR; in TCRdb, only in-frame clones are kept and a portion is missing. The table records approximately 110,000 clones, roughly 80% of them present only once. This sequence originates from a female donor in good health and CMV-seropositive. This chain uses TRBV7-8 with TRBJ1-5; D call uncertain. The specimen sequenced was PBMCs. The CDR3 loop is CASSQANGRPPEHF. The DNA for the CDR3 is TGTGCCAGCAGCCAGGCAAATGGGCGCCCTCCCGAACATTTT.